This T cell receptor beta chain came from a study of TIL therapy for anti-PD-1-resistant metastatic lung cancer. The libraries were made with immunoSEQ v3. TCRdb's table, derived via immunoSEQ multiplex PCR, lists solely in-frame clones and lacks some. The sample has about 60,000 clones; about 69% are singletons. After removal of 4 bases from V and 4 bases from J, the junction contained 10 bases not matched to a gene. The CDR3 extends over 15 amino acids. Germline CDR1 reads SGHNT; CDR2 reads YYREEE (reference sequence). This clone was seen only once. Time point indicated: pre-treatment sample, taken before nivolumab and TIL therapy.

The gene calls are TRBV5-4 and TRBJ1-2; 7 nucleotides match TRBD1. The input for sequencing was blood, taken at baseline. This clonotype originated in a person aged 25-80 years with non-small cell lung cancer. Written as DNA, the CDR3 is TGTGCCAGCAGCCGTCCCGGGACAGAAGGCTATGGCTACACCTTC. This gives the protein CASSRPGTEGYGYTF.